These T cell receptor beta chains were read from a single sample in a study of identical twins' blood T cells. TCRdb independently ran MiXCR on the 5' RACE reads; one entry per CDR3 protein. Of hundreds of thousands of distinct CDR3 sequences listed, about 28% were seen once; the top ten hold 5.5% to 7%. Sequenced material: PBMCs. The receptors come from a woman aged 18-49 years in good health. Each CDR3 is given without its conserved first and last residue. Clone size is stated in some rows and not others, as once, few, many or a class when expanded.

size: many; V: TRBV29-1; CDR3: SVEDSRGVDIQY
size: many; V: TRBV29-1; CDR3: SGKDAVNTEAF
size: NA; V: TRBV7-2; CDR3: ASCPSGPDNEQF
size: NA; V: TRBV9; CDR3: ASSVDGQPRYGYT
size: NA; V: TRBV20-1; CDR3: SASLHLGGDAIY
size: many; V: TRBV3-1; CDR3: ASSQGAYGYT
size: few; V: TRBV18; CDR3: ASSLGIPGANTEAF
size: NA; V: TRBV4-2; CDR3: ASNQGGSYNEQF
size: NA; V: TRBV6-1; CDR3: ASSERGGQTEAF
size: few; V: TRBV2; CDR3: ASSETSGGYQETQY
size: NA; V: TRBV7-9; CDR3: ASSPDGSYEQY